The clone carrying this T cell receptor (beta chain) was recorded many times. Its antigen is not known. A universal primer site was added by template switching, and unique molecular identifiers were carried by the cDNA. TCRdb reprocessed the 5' RACE reads with MiXCR, giving one entry per CDR3 protein. The table records 250,000 or so distinct CDR3 sequences, about 8.3% of them present only once. The source of the sample is a study of identical twins. Whole-study findings and limits: Excess sharing by twins proved weaker in beta out-of-frame sequences. Carriage of fewer insertions was seen in abundant cord blood beta clonotypes, whereas memory repertoires showed none. Sequences that were out-of-frame, alpha and twin-shared displayed an excess of low generation probability.

Another study also made use of these data, one on yellow fever vaccine responses in identical twins.

Sequenced: CD8+ T cells sorted from blood. The receptor comes from a young woman in good health.

CDR3 sequence: CASSQDELAGNTGELFF. CDR3 DNA sequence: TGCGCCAGCAGCCAAGATGAACTAGCGGGGAACACCGGGGAGCTGTTTTTT. This chain connects TRBV4-3 to TRBJ2-2, with TRBD2 matching over 9 bases. The V gene end was trimmed by 0 bases and the J gene end by 1 base; junction bases not matched to a gene: 3. Germline CDR1 is LGHNA and CDR2 is YSLEER. The CDR3 runs to 17 residues.